The next 17 T cell receptor beta chains were all read from a single sample in a study of T cell responses to AZD1222 COVID-19 vaccine. TCRdb's copy holds only in-frame clones and misses some; the assay was immunoSEQ multiplex PCR. The repertoire holds some 120,000 clones, around 90% seen once, with roughly 1.5% in the top ten. Sequences were derived from peripheral blood, sampled on day 0 of AZD1222 vaccination. The receptors derive from an adult in good health.

The V call is TRBV10-3, the J call TRBJ2-1, with D unresolved. The CDR3 runs 13 residues. V was pared by 7 bases and J by 4 bases, with 11 bases between. CDR1 and CDR2 from the germline V gene are ENHRY and SYGVKD. CDR3 protein: CAIMGNGYNEQFF. The DNA for the CDR3 is TGTGCCATCATGGGAAACGGATACAATGAGCAGTTCTTC.

This rearrangement joins TRBV28 to TRBJ1-3, with 7 bases identical to TRBD1. The CDR3 totals 15 residues. Germline trimming cut 6 bases from V and 4 bases from J; bases unmatched to any gene: 9. Germline CDR1 is MDHEN and CDR2 is SYDVKM. CDR3: CASRGPGGSGNTIYF. Written as DNA, the CDR3 is TGTGCCAGCAGGGGACCAGGGGGTTCGGGAAACACCATATATTTT.

The V call is TRBV3-1 (or the pseudogene TRBV3-2), the J call TRBJ2-7; D might be TRBD2 (6 bases). The V end was cut by 1 base, the J end by 3 bases, with 10 bases between. Germline CDR1 reads LGHDT; CDR2 reads YNNKEL (reference sequence). This CDR3 has 14 amino acids. The CDR3 region is CASSQGRGYYEQYF. Written as DNA, the CDR3 is TGTGCCAGCAGCCAAGGGAGGGGCTACTACGAGCAGTACTTC.

Here the CDR3 DNA reads TGTGCCAGCAGCTTATGGGGGACAGAGAACAATGAGCAGTTCTTC. It yields the protein CASSLWGTENNEQFF. The chain carries TRBV11-2 and TRBJ2-1, with 7 positions matching TRBD1. The germline CDR1 and CDR2 sequences are SGHAT and FQNNGV. The CDR3 has 15 amino acids. J gave up 5 bases and V 2 bases, and 6 bases lay outside the gene matches.

This chain links TRBV7-6 with TRBJ2-5, with D perhaps matching TRBD1 or TRBD2 (5 bases each). V gave up 2 bases and J gave up 1 base, with 14 bases separating them. The CDR3 is 16 amino acids. CDR1 SGHVS and CDR2 FNYEAQ come from the germline V gene. The CDR3 spells CASSLNSPGAQETQYF. CDR3 nucleotide sequence: TGTGCCAGCAGCTTAAATTCCCCCGGGGCCCAAGAGACCCAGTACTTC. The whole variable domain, remainder taken from reference TRBV7-6 and TRBJ2-5, is GAGVSQSPRYKVTKRGQDVALRCDPISGHVSLYWYRQALGQGPEFLTYFNYEAQQDKSGLPNDRFSAERPEGSISTLTIQRTEQRDSAMYRCASSLNSPGAQETQYFGPGTRLLVL.

CDR3 loop: CASSPRQGTEKLFF. CDR3 nucleotides: TGTGCCAGCTCACCGAGACAGGGAACCGAAAAACTGTTTTTT. V is TRBV18 and J is TRBJ1-4, with 7 bases identical to TRBD1. V was pared by 3 bases and J by 8 bases, with 6 bases of the junction left unmatched. The CDR3 is made up of 14 amino acids. Germline lookup yields CDR1 KGHSH and CDR2 LQKENI.

This clone was recorded a few times. The rearrangement uses TRBV28 and TRBJ1-5; D remains ambiguous. The CDR3 covers 15 residues. Per the germline V gene, CDR1 is MDHEN and CDR2 is SYDVKM. V lost 2 bases and J lost 3, with 11 bases in between. The DNA for the CDR3 is TGTGCCAGCAGTTTAGAAGGACCGCCCAATCAGCCCCAGCATTTT. It encodes CASSLEGPPNQPQHF.

J is TRBJ2-1 and V is TRBV2, with 7 bases that match TRBD1. CDR1 SNHLY and CDR2 FYNNEI come from the germline V gene. V gave up 3 bases and J gave up 9 bases; unmatched junction bases: 8. The CDR3 length is 14 residues. The CDR3 nucleotides read TGTGCCAGCAGTGAGAGGGGACGGGACAGTGAGCAGTTCTTC. This codes for CASSERGRDSEQFF.

The gene calls are TRBV10-3 and TRBJ2-7; maybe TRBD1 (5 bases). CDR1 is ENHRY, CDR2 SYGVKD, per germline. The germline V and J ends were trimmed by 3 bases and 2 bases, with 14 bases remaining between them. The CDR3 contains 15 residues. The DNA of the CDR3 is TGTGCCATCAGTGAAAACAGAGAAGGGGCCTACGAGCAGTACTTC. It translates to CAISENREGAYEQYF.

The chain uses TRBV3-1 (or the pseudogene TRBV3-2) and TRBJ2-2, with D unclear. CDR1 and CDR2 from the germline V gene are LGHDT and YNNKEL (reference sequence). Trimming took 0 bases from V and 6 from J, leaving 2 bases between them. CDR3 length: 12 residues. The CDR3 DNA reads TGTGCCAGCAGCCAAGATGCCGGGGAGCTGTTTTTT. Translating it yields CASSQDAGELFF.

This chain links TRBV5-1 with TRBJ1-1; D may be TRBD1 (6 bases). Deletions cut 0 bases from V and 6 bases from J, with 12 bases between. This CDR3 spans 14 amino acids. In germline, CDR1 is SGHRS, CDR2 YFSETQ. CDR3 sequence: CASSLGGQGPEAFF. CDR3 DNA: TGCGCCAGCAGCTTGGGTGGGCAGGGGCCTGAAGCTTTCTTT.

The CDR3 sequence: CASSPRDVRTEAFF. CDR3 sequence (DNA): TGTGCCAGCAGTCCCCGGGACGTGAGGACTGAAGCTTTCTTT. The chain joins TRBV28 to TRBJ1-1; possibly TRBD1 for D (5 bases). V lost 5 bases, J lost 5 bases, and 15 bases lay in between. The germline gives CDR1 MDHEN, CDR2 SYDVKM. This CDR3 is 14 amino acids long.

V gene TRBV7-6 combines with J gene TRBJ2-7, with TRBD1 identical over 11 bases. CDR3 length: 16 residues. V gave up 5 bases and J gave up 2 bases; unmatched junction bases: 8. Germline assignment: CDR1 SGHVS and CDR2 FNYEAQ. The CDR3 nucleotides are TGTGCCAGCAGCCGGGGTTGGGGACAGGGGGCCTACGAGCAGTACTTC. Amino acids: CASSRGWGQGAYEQYF.

J is TRBJ2-2 and V is TRBV30, with D tentatively TRBD1 (5 bases). Trimming stripped 7 bases from V and 0 bases from J, with 15 bases between. This CDR3 has 15 residues. The germline gives CDR1 GTSNPN, CDR2 SVGIG (reference sequence). DNA for the CDR3: TGTGCCTTCTCGTTTCCGACAGCGAACACCGGGGAGCTGTTTTTT. This translates into CAFSFPTANTGELFF.

The chain joins TRBV13 to TRBJ1-2, with 10 bases that match TRBD1. V trimming: 7 bases; J trimming: 3 bases; junction bases outside the gene matches: 8. Looked up from germline, CDR1 is PRHDT and CDR2 is FYEKMQ (reference sequence). This CDR3 is 15 amino acids long. The CDR3 sequence: CASIETGGADYGYTF. The DNA for the CDR3 is TGTGCCAGCATCGAGACAGGGGGCGCAGACTATGGCTACACCTTC.

The rearrangement joins TRBV7-9 to TRBJ1-6; D gene uncertain. The CDR3 contains 16 residues. Germline values: CDR1 SEHNR, CDR2 FQNEAQ (reference sequence). Trimming left V 5 bases short and J 0 bases short, with 11 bases between. The CDR3 coding sequence is TGTGCCAGCAGCCCGAGAGTTAGCTCCTATAATTCACCCCTCCACTTT. Its protein product is CASSPRVSSYNSPLHF.

The chain couples TRBV27 to TRBJ2-3; 12 bases line up with TRBD1. Germline lookup yields CDR1 MNHEY and CDR2 SMNVEV (reference sequence). V shed 2 bases and J 10 bases; nucleotides not matched to a gene: 7. The CDR3 is made up of 15 amino acids. The CDR3, as DNA: TGTGCCAGCAGTTTAGAAGGGACAGGGGGCATTGCGCAGTATTTT. Its protein product is CASSLEGTGGIAQYF.